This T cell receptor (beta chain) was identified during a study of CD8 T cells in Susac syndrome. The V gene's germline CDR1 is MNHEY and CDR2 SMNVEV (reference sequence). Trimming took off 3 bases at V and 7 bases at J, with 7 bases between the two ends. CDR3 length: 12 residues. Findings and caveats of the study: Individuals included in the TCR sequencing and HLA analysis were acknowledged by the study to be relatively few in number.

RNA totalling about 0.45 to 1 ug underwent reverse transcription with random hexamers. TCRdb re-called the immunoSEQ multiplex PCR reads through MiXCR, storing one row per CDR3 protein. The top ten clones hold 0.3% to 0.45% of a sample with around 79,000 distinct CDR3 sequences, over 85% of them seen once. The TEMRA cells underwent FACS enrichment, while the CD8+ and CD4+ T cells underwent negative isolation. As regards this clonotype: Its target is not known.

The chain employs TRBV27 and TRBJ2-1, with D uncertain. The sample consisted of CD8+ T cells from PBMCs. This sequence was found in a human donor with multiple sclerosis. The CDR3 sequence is CASSFPGNEQFF. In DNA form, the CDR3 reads TGTGCCAGCAGTTTCCCCGGAAATGAGCAGTTCTTC.